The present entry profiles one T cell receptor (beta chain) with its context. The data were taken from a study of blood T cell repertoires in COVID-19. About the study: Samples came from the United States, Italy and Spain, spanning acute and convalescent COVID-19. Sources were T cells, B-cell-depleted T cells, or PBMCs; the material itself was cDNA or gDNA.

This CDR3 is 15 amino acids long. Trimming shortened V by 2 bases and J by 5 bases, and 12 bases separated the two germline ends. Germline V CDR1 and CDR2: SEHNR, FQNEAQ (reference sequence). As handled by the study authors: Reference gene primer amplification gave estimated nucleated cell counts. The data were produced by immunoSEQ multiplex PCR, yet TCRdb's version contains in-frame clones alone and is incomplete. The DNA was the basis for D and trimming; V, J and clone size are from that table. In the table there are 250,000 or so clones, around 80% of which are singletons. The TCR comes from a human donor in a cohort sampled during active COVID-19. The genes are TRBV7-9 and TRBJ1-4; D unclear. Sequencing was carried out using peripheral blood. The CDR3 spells CASSLKAEGNEKLFF. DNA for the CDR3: TGTGCCAGCAGCTTAAAGGCAGAGGGAAATGAAAAACTGTTTTTT.